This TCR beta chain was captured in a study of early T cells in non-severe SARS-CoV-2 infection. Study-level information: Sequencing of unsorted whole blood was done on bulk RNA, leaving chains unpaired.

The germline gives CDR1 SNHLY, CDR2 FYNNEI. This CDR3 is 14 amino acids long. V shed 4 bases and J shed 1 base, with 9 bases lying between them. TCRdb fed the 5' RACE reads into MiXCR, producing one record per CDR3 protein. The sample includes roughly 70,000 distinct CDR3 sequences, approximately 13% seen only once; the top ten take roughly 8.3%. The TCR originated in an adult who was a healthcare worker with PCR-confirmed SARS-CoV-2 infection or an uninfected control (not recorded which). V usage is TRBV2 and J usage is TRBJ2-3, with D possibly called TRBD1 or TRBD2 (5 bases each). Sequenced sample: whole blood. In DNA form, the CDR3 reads TGTGCCAGCAGTGTACGGGGACGCACAGATACGCAGTATTTT. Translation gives CASSVRGRTDTQYF.